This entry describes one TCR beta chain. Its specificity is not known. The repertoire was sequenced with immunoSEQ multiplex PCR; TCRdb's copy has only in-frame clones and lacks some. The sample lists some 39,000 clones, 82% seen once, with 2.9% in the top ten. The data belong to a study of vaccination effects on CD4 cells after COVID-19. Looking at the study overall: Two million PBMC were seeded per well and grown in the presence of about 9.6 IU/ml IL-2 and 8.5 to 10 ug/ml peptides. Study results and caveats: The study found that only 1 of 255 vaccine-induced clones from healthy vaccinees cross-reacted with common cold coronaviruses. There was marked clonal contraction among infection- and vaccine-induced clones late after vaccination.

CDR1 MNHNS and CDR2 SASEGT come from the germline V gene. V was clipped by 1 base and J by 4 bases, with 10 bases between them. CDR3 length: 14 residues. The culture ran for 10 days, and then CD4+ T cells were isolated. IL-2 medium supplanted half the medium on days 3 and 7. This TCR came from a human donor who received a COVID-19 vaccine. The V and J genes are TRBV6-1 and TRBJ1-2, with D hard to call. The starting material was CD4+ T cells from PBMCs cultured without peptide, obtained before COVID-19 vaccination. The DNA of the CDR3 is TGTGCCAGCAGTGAAGGGCCTCTGTCCTATGGCTACACCTTC. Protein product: CASSEGPLSYGYTF.